Shown below are 14 T cell receptor beta chains from a single sample sequenced in a study of T cell responses to AZD1222 COVID-19 vaccine. Profiled with immunoSEQ multiplex PCR; TCRdb holds only in-frame clones, not every one. The sample records around 140,000 clones, less than 95% being singletons. The material sequenced was peripheral blood, taken 28 days after the second dose of the MenACWY control vaccine. These receptors all stem from an adult who received the MenACWY meningococcal vaccine as a control.

The chain carries TRBV10-1 and TRBJ1-4; weak D call: TRBD1 (5 bases). Germline V gene lookup returns CDR1 WNHNN and CDR2 SYGVQD (reference sequence). V was trimmed by 0 bases and J by 2 bases, leaving 22 bases between them. The CDR3 has 20 amino acids. CDR3 DNA sequence: TGCGCCAGCAGTGAGTCGAGGGTCTTGCAGGAGTCAGGGACTAATGAAAAACTGTTTTTT. It encodes CASSESRVLQESGTNEKLFF.

The chain uses TRBV29-1 and TRBJ1-4; no clear D. The CDR3 is 12 amino acids. Germline V lookup: CDR1 SQVTM, CDR2 ANQGSEA. V lost 4 bases and J 8 bases, leaving 11 bases between the germline ends. This chain's CDR3 is CSVGGPGEKLFF. The CDR3 DNA sequence: TGCAGCGTTGGTGGGCCGGGGGAAAAACTGTTTTTT.

V usage is TRBV28 and J usage is TRBJ2-3; 11 bases fit TRBD1. This CDR3 has 17 amino acids. Germline values: CDR1 MDHEN, CDR2 SYDVKM. V was pared by 8 bases and J by 4 bases, with 14 bases of the junction left unmatched. CDR3 DNA: TGTGCCAGCCTCCCTTATCCGGGACAGGGGGTGTCAGATACGCAGTATTTT. Encoded protein: CASLPYPGQGVSDTQYF.

The V call is TRBV5-1, the J call TRBJ2-4; D is unclear. Germline-derived CDR1 and CDR2 are SGHRS and YFSETQ. This CDR3 spans 14 amino acids. V dropped 0 bases and J dropped 0 bases, with 4 bases sitting between them. The DNA for the CDR3 is TGCGCCAGCAGCTTGGAAATAGCCAAAAACATTCAGTACTTC. Its protein is CASSLEIAKNIQYF.

The count of this clone is one. The V call is TRBV29-1, the J call TRBJ2-1, with 10 bases that match TRBD1. V was clipped by 3 bases and J by 8 bases; unmatched bases: 4. The germline CDR1 and CDR2 sequences are SQVTM and ANQGSEA. The CDR3 consists of 13 residues. This CDR3 is CSVDLTGGDEQFF. CDR3 in DNA: TGCAGCGTTGACCTGACAGGGGGCGATGAGCAGTTCTTC.

The rearrangement links TRBV12-3 or TRBV12-4 to TRBJ1-4; D not certain. V was clipped by 7 bases and J by 10 bases, with 10 bases between them. This CDR3 spans 11 amino acids. CDR3 sequence (DNA): TGTGCCAGCACTACCGGCGGAAAACTGTTTTTT. Protein sequence: CASTTGGKLFF.

The chain recombines TRBV15 with TRBJ2-4, with D perhaps matching TRBD1 (5 bases). Germline assignment: CDR1 LNHNV and CDR2 YYDKDF (reference sequence). The CDR3 is 12 residues long. Trimming pared 4 bases from V and 13 bases from J, leaving 14 bases between. The CDR3 spells CATSIARGSQYF. CDR3 in DNA: TGTGCCACCAGCATCGCAAGGGGCTCCCAGTACTTC.

This chain connects TRBV24-1 to TRBJ2-2; TRBD2 is a possible D gene (5 bases). This CDR3 has 15 amino acids. Germline V lookup: CDR1 KGHDR, CDR2 SFDVKD. V lost 5 bases to trimming and J lost 6 bases, with 15 bases between them. The DNA of the CDR3 is TGTGCCACCAGTGGTGCCGGGGATAACGCCGGGGAGCTGTTTTTT. Amino acids: CATSGAGDNAGELFF.

The CDR3 loop reads CASSLGRDGVTDTQYF. The CDR3 nucleotides are TGCGCCAGCAGCTTGGGCAGGGATGGGGTCACAGATACGCAGTATTTT. The chain uses TRBV5-1 and TRBJ2-3, with a weak D call TRBD1 (5 bases). The CDR3 covers 16 residues. The germline V and J ends were trimmed by 0 bases and 2 bases, with 13 bases remaining between them. Germline V gene sequence: CDR1 SGHRS, CDR2 YFSETQ.

The rearrangement joins TRBV10-1 to TRBJ2-1, with D hard to call. Per germline, CDR1 WNHNN and CDR2 SYGVQD (reference sequence). The V end lost 0 bases, the J end lost 4 bases, and 4 bases lay between the germline ends. The CDR3 loop spans 13 amino acids. CDR3 sequence: CASSESGYNEQFF. In DNA, the CDR3 is TGCGCCAGCAGTGAGTCAGGGTACAATGAGCAGTTCTTC.

This chain connects TRBV28 to TRBJ2-7; 10 bases match TRBD2. Trimming at V came to 4 bases and at J to 7 bases, leaving 4 bases not matched to a gene. CDR3 size: 13 residues. Germline lookup yields CDR1 MDHEN and CDR2 SYDVKM. This CDR3 is CASSSSGSLEQYF. The CDR3 bases are TGTGCCAGCAGTTCTAGCGGGAGTTTAGAGCAGTACTTC.

V gene TRBV19 combines with J gene TRBJ2-7; D remains ambiguous. The V gene lost 3 bases and the J gene lost 0 bases, with 6 bases spanning the gap. This CDR3 comprises 13 residues. Germline V gives CDR1 LNHDA, CDR2 SQIVND (reference sequence). CDR3 protein: CASSMRYSYEQYF. CDR3 DNA: TGTGCCAGTAGTATGCGCTACTCCTACGAGCAGTACTTC.

This chain uses TRBV3-1 (or the pseudogene TRBV3-2) with TRBJ2-1, with unresolved D. The V end was cut by 0 bases, the J end by 10 bases, with 16 bases between. The CDR3 is made up of 15 amino acids. Per germline, CDR1 LGHDT and CDR2 YNNKEL (reference sequence). The CDR3 region is CASSQDAKRTREQFF. In DNA, the CDR3 is TGTGCCAGCAGCCAAGACGCTAAGCGTACTCGGGAGCAGTTCTTC.

This clone was observed a single time. This chain links TRBV28 with TRBJ1-3, with D unclear. The CDR3 sequence is 15 residues long. The ends were cut back, 5 bases at V and 0 bases at J, with 11 bases in the middle. CDR1 and CDR2 (germline): MDHEN, SYDVKM. The CDR3 DNA follows: TGTGCCAGCAGTCCTAGTTGGACCTCTGGAAACACCATATATTTT. Its protein is CASSPSWTSGNTIYF.